The sample holds a few counts of the clone carrying this TCR beta chain. The CDR3 has 13 amino acids. Per the germline V gene, CDR1 is SGHTA and CDR2 is FQGNSA. Trimming took off 5 bases at V and 4 bases at J, with 11 bases between the two ends. The data were obtained in a study of blood T cell repertoires in COVID-19. Study-wide context: Samples taken during acute and convalescent COVID-19 were collected in the United States, Italy and Spain. PBMCs, B-cell-depleted T cells, or T cells were the source of the cDNA or gDNA that made up the material.

The data were produced by immunoSEQ multiplex PCR, yet TCRdb's version contains in-frame clones alone and is incomplete. This table has about 310,000 clones, 80% to 90% appearing once. The sample taken for sequencing was peripheral blood. V usage is TRBV7-2 and J usage is TRBJ1-1; a possible D gene is TRBD1 (5 bases). This TCR came from a man aged 50-60 years with active or convalescent COVID-19. DNA for the CDR3: TGTGCCAGCAGCACACAGGAGGGCACTGAAGCTTTCTTT. Translated: CASSTQEGTEAFF.